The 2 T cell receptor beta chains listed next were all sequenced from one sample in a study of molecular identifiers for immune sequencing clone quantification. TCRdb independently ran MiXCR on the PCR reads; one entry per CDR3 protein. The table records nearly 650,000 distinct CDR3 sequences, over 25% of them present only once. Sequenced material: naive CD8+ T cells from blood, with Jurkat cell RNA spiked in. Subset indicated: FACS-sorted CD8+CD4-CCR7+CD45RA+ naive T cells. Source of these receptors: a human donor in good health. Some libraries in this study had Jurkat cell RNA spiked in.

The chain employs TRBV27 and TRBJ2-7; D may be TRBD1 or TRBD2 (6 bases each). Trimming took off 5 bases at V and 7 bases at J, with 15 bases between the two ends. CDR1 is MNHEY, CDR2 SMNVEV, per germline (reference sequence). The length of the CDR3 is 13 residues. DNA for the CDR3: TGTGCCAGCAGTGTACACAGGGCGGGGGAGCAGTACTTC. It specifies CASSVHRAGEQYF.

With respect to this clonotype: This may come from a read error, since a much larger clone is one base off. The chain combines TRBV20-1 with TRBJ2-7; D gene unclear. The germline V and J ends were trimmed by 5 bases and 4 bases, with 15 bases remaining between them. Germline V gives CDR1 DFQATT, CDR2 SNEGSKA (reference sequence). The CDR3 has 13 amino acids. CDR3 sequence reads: CSAARWSTYEQYF. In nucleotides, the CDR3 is TGCAGTGCTGCGCGGTGGAGTACGTACGAGCAGTACTTC.